Shown below are 30 T cell receptor beta chains from a single sample sequenced in a study of radiation and T cells in renal cell carcinoma (dated by TCRdb to 2018 to 2021). The protocol used for the library was the immunoSEQ multiplex PCR assay. The clones in this table, taken by TCRdb from immuneACCESS, are in-frame only. Not every clone is retained; where verified, under half of the shortfall comes from an unresolved V gene, and the cause of the rest is unknown. The sample table records 15,000 to 20,000 clones; over 50% of these occur just once. Together, the top ten hold approximately 30% of the sample. The label giving this sample's time point can be read as: tumor resected at nephrectomy. In light of the paper, this sample's treatment or condition label describes: treatment-naive control, cytoreductive nephrectomy. The sequenced sample was tumor tissue, obtained from a patient whose treatment was nephrectomy without radiotherapy. The source of these receptors is a man in his fifties with renal cell carcinoma.

The rearrangement joins TRBV4-3 to TRBJ2-1; possible D gene TRBD2, 6 bases. The length of the CDR3 is 15 residues. V was shortened by 1 base and J by 6 bases, with 13 bases between the two germline ends. CDR1 LGHNA and CDR2 YSLEER come from the germline V gene. CDR3 in amino acids: CASSQGLASSNEQFF. The CDR3 nucleotides are TGCGCCAGCAGCCAAGGGCTAGCGAGCAGCAATGAGCAGTTCTTC.

This rearrangement joins TRBV27 to TRBJ2-2; 7 positions match TRBD1. The CDR3 runs 15 residues. Per the germline V gene, CDR1 is MNHEY and CDR2 is SMNVEV (reference sequence). Germline trimming cut 6 bases from V and 6 bases from J; bases unmatched to any gene: 10. The CDR3 protein is CASRLQQGIPGELFF. The CDR3 region has the DNA TGTGCCAGCAGATTGCAACAGGGGATCCCCGGGGAGCTGTTTTTT.

This chain joins TRBV7-3 and TRBJ1-5; D is ambiguous. Germline V gene data show CDR1 as SGHTA and CDR2 as FQGTGA. V gave up 6 bases and J gave up 2 bases, with 20 bases separating them. This CDR3 is 17 amino acids long. This chain's CDR3 is CASSHSVGRLGNQPQHF. CDR3 bases: TGTGCCAGCAGTCACAGTGTGGGGAGGTTAGGCAATCAGCCCCAGCATTTT. Together with reference TRBV7-3 and TRBJ1-5, the CDR3 gives the full variable domain: GAGVSQTPSNKVTEKGKYVELRCDPISGHTALYWYRQSLGQGPEFLIYFQGTGAADDSGLPNDRFFAVRPEGSVSTLKIQRTERGDSAVYLCASSHSVGRLGNQPQHFGDGTRLSIL.

This rearrangement joins TRBV7-2 to TRBJ2-7; the match to TRBD1 covers 9 bases. After removal of 5 bases from V and 1 base from J, the junction contained 6 bases not matched to a gene. The CDR3 covers 15 residues. Germline V CDR1 and CDR2: SGHTA, FQGNSA. The CDR3 bases are TGTGCCAGCAGCGTGAAGACAGGGGGATCCTACGAGCAGTACTTC. This sequence encodes CASSVKTGGSYEQYF.

The chain recombines TRBV5-4 with TRBJ1-1; weak D call: TRBD1 (5 bases). CDR1 and CDR2 (germline): SGHNT, YYREEE (reference sequence). The CDR3 has 12 residues. V was shortened by 8 bases and J by 4 bases, with 12 bases between the two germline ends. This CDR3 reads CASKVGGTEAFF. CDR3 nucleotide sequence: TGTGCCAGTAAAGTGGGGGGCACTGAAGCTTTCTTT.

This chain uses TRBV15 with TRBJ2-1; 9 bases match TRBD1. This CDR3 comprises 15 residues. The V segment lost 5 bases and the J segment 7 bases; nucleotides outside the gene matches: 9. CDR1 and CDR2 from the germline V gene are LNHNV and YYDKDF (reference sequence). As DNA, the CDR3 is TGTGCCACCAGCGTATGGACAGGGGAGGGAAATGAGCAGTTCTTC. Residues: CATSVWTGEGNEQFF.

This clone was found a few times. The chain recombines TRBV5-1 with TRBJ2-7; TRBD1 aligns across 7 bases. This CDR3 comprises 15 residues. CDR1 is SGHRS and CDR2 is YFSETQ in the germline V gene. With V trimmed by 0 bases and J by 9 bases, 12 bases remained unmatched. CDR3 sequence: CASSLGGTDPARQYF. Here the CDR3 DNA reads TGCGCCAGCAGCTTGGGGGGGACAGACCCGGCACGGCAGTACTTC.

The chain links TRBV2 to TRBJ2-7; 14 bases line up with TRBD2. CDR1 is SNHLY, CDR2 FYNNEI, per germline. The J segment lost 8 bases and the V segment lost 2 bases, leaving 5 bases of the junction unmatched. The CDR3 sequence is 15 residues long. CDR3: CASSERTSGRSKQYF. The CDR3 DNA is TGTGCCAGCAGTGAACGGACTAGCGGGAGGTCTAAGCAGTACTTC.

The genes are TRBV18 and TRBJ1-1; D is uncertain. CDR3 length equals 14 residues. The ends were cut back, 3 bases at V and 0 bases at J, with 8 bases in the middle. Germline values: CDR1 KGHSH, CDR2 LQKENI. CDR3 coding DNA: TGTGCCAGCTCACCGTCCCAGTTGAACACTGAAGCTTTCTTT. Translating gives CASSPSQLNTEAFF.

V gene TRBV9 combines with J gene TRBJ2-7; 11 nucleotides line up with TRBD2. The CDR3 totals 17 residues. Germline CDR1 SGDLS, CDR2 YYNGEE. J lost 7 bases, V lost 4 bases, and 16 bases had no gene match. The CDR3 DNA reads TGTGCCAGCAGCCCACAAGGTGGGACTAGCGGAAGCCGGGAGCAGTACTTC. Its translation is CASSPQGGTSGSREQYF.

The genes are TRBV6-6 and TRBJ1-2; D gene ambiguous. The CDR3 has 14 amino acids. V gave up 0 bases and J gave up 8 bases, with 13 bases separating them. The germline V gene has CDR1 MNHNY and CDR2 SVGAGI (reference sequence). The CDR3 DNA is TGTGCCAGCAGTTACTCCGGGTCGCGGCGAGGCTACACCTTC. Protein: CASSYSGSRRGYTF.

Points on this clone: Because it lacks the conserved phenylalanine or tryptophan at the end, this CDR3 is likely a read error. V gene TRBV6-5 combines with J gene TRBJ2-2, with D unresolved. V lost 6 bases and J lost 5, with 7 bases in between. This CDR3 spans 12 amino acids. Germline V CDR1 and CDR2: MNHEY, SVGAGI. CDR3 coding DNA: TGTGCCAGCAGCCGTGGTACCGGGGAGCTGTTTTCT. It translates to CASSRGTGELFS.

The gene calls are TRBV4-3 and TRBJ1-5; no clear D. The CDR3 length is 14 residues. CDR1 is LGHNA and CDR2 is YSLEER in the germline V gene. V was shortened by 5 bases and J by 3 bases, with 11 bases between the two germline ends. CDR3 loop: CASSDRVLNQPQHF. In DNA form, the CDR3 reads TGCGCCAGCAGCGACCGGGTCCTCAATCAGCCCCAGCATTTT.

The CDR3 coding sequence is TGTGCCAGCAGAAGGACAGGGAGGAATCAGCCCCAGCATTTT. Its protein is CASRRTGRNQPQHF. The gene calls are TRBV6-6 and TRBJ1-5; 8 bases agree with TRBD1. V shed 6 bases and J 4 bases; nucleotides not matched to a gene: 5. From germline, CDR1 is MNHNY and CDR2 SVGAGI (reference sequence). The CDR3 has 14 amino acids.

The count of this clone is one. The genes are TRBV9 and TRBJ1-2; no clear D gene. Germline CDR1 and CDR2: SGDLS and YYNGEE. V was pared by 4 bases and J by 5 bases, with 15 bases between. CDR3 length: 14 residues. The CDR3 reads CASSPWEGFYGYTF. The CDR3 DNA reads TGTGCCAGCAGCCCCTGGGAGGGTTTTTATGGCTACACCTTC.

V is TRBV9 and J is TRBJ1-2; the D is unclear. The V and J ends lost 0 bases and 4 bases respectively, with 7 bases between them. From germline, CDR1 is SGDLS and CDR2 YYNGEE. The length of the CDR3 is 13 residues. CDR3 region: CASSVVSGYGYTF. Written as DNA, the CDR3 is TGTGCCAGCAGCGTAGTGTCAGGCTATGGCTACACCTTC.

The table lists this clone with a few counts. The chain uses TRBV11-1 and TRBJ2-7, with TRBD1 identical over 10 bases. With 7 bases clipped from V and 4 bases from J, the junction kept 10 bases outside the gene matches. Germline CDR1 is SGHAT and CDR2 is FQDESV (reference sequence). The CDR3 is made up of 15 amino acids. This CDR3 is CASTKRQGARYEQYF. In DNA form, the CDR3 reads TGTGCCAGCACCAAGAGACAGGGGGCGCGGTACGAGCAGTACTTC. Supplemented by reference TRBV11-1 and TRBJ2-7, the full variable domain reads EAEVAQSPRYKITEKSQAVAFWCDPISGHATLYWYRQILGQGPELLVQFQDESVVDDSQLPKDRFSAERLKGVDSTLKIQPAELGDSAMYLCASTKRQGARYEQYFGPGTRLTVT.

The CDR3 region has the DNA TGTGCCAGCTCCGGGGCGTCCAATCAGCCCCAGCATTTT. Amino acids: CASSGASNQPQHF. V and J are TRBV19 and TRBJ1-5; a weak D match, TRBD1 (5 bases). The ends were cut back, 9 bases at V and 3 bases at J, with 12 bases in the middle. Germline CDR1 and CDR2: LNHDA and SQIVND (reference sequence). CDR3 size: 13 residues.

The chain couples TRBV4-3 to TRBJ1-4; the D gene is possibly TRBD1 (5 bases). The V gene's germline CDR1 is LGHNA and CDR2 YSLEER. CDR3 length: 13 amino acids. Trimming stripped 4 bases from V and 13 bases from J, with 16 bases between. CDR3 sequence reads: CASSPPGGRGLFF. CDR3 nucleotide sequence: TGCGCCAGCAGCCCCCCGGGGGGGAGAGGACTGTTTTTT.

By share, this clone ranks as medium-sized. The CDR3 is CASPSTEAFF. DNA of the CDR3: TGTGCCAGCCCGTCGACTGAAGCTTTCTTT. The genes are TRBV6-1 and TRBJ1-1; D remains ambiguous. Trimming pared 8 bases from V and 5 bases from J, leaving 6 bases between. CDR3 length equals 10 residues. Germline CDR1 reads MNHNS; CDR2 reads SASEGT.

This clone was detected only a few times. This chain connects TRBV19 to TRBJ1-1; no clear D gene. The V and J ends lost 1 base and 5 bases respectively, with 14 bases between them. Germline CDR1 is LNHDA and CDR2 is SQIVND (reference sequence). The CDR3 contains 15 residues. CDR3 DNA sequence: TGTGCCAGTAGTATAGCACGGAGCCTGGGGACTGAAGCTTTCTTT. This codes for CASSIARSLGTEAFF.

V and J are TRBV29-1 and TRBJ2-1, with 9 nucleotides matching TRBD2. Unmatched junction bases numbered 5, after V lost 4 bases and J lost 1 base. The CDR3 covers 15 residues. Germline lookup yields CDR1 SQVTM and CDR2 ANQGSEA. Here the CDR3 DNA reads TGCAGCGTTGGTAGCGGGAGCCATTCCTACAATGAGCAGTTCTTC. Protein: CSVGSGSHSYNEQFF.

V is TRBV4-3 and J is TRBJ2-6; D not resolved. V shed 3 bases and J shed 2 bases, with 11 bases lying between them. Germline lookup yields CDR1 LGHNA and CDR2 YSLEER. This CDR3 comprises 16 residues. The chain's CDR3 is CASSQTWTTGANVLTF. CDR3 nucleotide sequence: TGCGCCAGCAGCCAGACCTGGACCACTGGGGCCAACGTCCTGACTTTC.

This clone was recorded only once. V and J are TRBV28 and TRBJ1-5, with D tentatively TRBD1 (6 bases). This CDR3 comprises 13 residues. The V end lost 10 bases, the J end lost 3 bases, and 13 bases lay between the germline ends. Germline assignment: CDR1 MDHEN and CDR2 SYDVKM. The CDR3 spells CATLDRLNQPQHF. CDR3 coding DNA: TGTGCCACCCTCGACAGGCTCAATCAGCCCCAGCATTTT.

J is TRBJ1-3 and V is TRBV5-6; D unclear. The CDR3 length is 17 residues. Looked up from germline, CDR1 is SGHDT and CDR2 is YYEEEE. Trimming shortened V by 3 bases and J by 0 bases, and 16 bases separated the two germline ends. CDR3 loop: CASSSTEISGSGNTIYF. The CDR3 DNA follows: TGTGCCAGCAGCTCTACAGAAATTTCAGGCTCTGGAAACACCATATATTTT.

The CDR3 spells CASSTPGRTEAFF. The CDR3 DNA sequence: TGTGCCAGCAGCACCCCGGGGAGGACTGAAGCTTTCTTT. The chain uses TRBV5-8 and TRBJ1-1; D remains ambiguous. Germline values: CDR1 SGHTS, CDR2 YDEGEE. V lost 4 bases and J lost 5, with 12 bases in between. The CDR3 length is 13 residues. The variable domain in full, completed from reference TRBV5-8 and TRBJ1-1, reads EAGVTQSPTHLIKTRGQQATLRCSPISGHTSVYWYQQALGLGLQFLLWYDEGEERNRGNFPPRFSGRQFPNYSSELNVNALELEDSALYLCASSTPGRTEAFFGQGTRLTVV.

V and J are TRBV11-3 and TRBJ2-3, with 9 bases aligning to TRBD1. Germline CDR1 is SGHNT and CDR2 is YENEEA. J gave up 2 bases and V 5 bases, and 11 bases lay outside the gene matches. This CDR3 region has 17 residues. CDR3 loop: CASSQSGTGPSTDTQYF. The CDR3, as DNA: TGTGCCAGCAGCCAGTCCGGGACAGGGCCCTCCACAGATACGCAGTATTTT. The full variable domain, in which reference TRBV11-3 and TRBJ2-3 provide the parts outside the CDR3, is EAGVVQSPRYKIIEKKQPVAFWCNPISGHNTLYWYLQNLGQGPELLIRYENEEAVDDSQLPKDRFSAERLKGVDSTLKIQPAELGDSAVYLCASSQSGTGPSTDTQYFGPGTRLTVL.

The chain employs TRBV13 and TRBJ1-4; D unclear. Trimming took off 5 bases at V and 7 bases at J, with 17 bases between the two ends. The CDR3 is made up of 15 amino acids. CDR1 is PRHDT, CDR2 FYEKMQ, per germline (reference sequence). The CDR3 loop reads CASSPRPGYGEKLFF. The CDR3 region has the DNA TGTGCCAGCAGCCCCCGACCGGGGTACGGTGAAAAACTGTTTTTT.

The sample holds a few counts of this clone. This chain links TRBV19 with TRBJ1-1; maybe TRBD1 (5 bases). The length of the CDR3 is 12 residues. The germline gives CDR1 LNHDA, CDR2 SQIVND (reference sequence). V was clipped by 6 bases and J by 10 bases, with 15 bases between them. The CDR3 sequence: CASRFGGAPAFF. The DNA for the CDR3 is TGTGCCAGTAGGTTTGGAGGGGCCCCAGCTTTCTTT.

This clone was counted a single time. V gene TRBV30 combines with J gene TRBJ1-1, with 8 bases aligning to TRBD1. V trimming: 4 bases; J trimming: 8 bases; junction bases outside the gene matches: 6. From germline, CDR1 is GTSNPN and CDR2 SVGIG (reference sequence). This CDR3 contains 12 residues. The CDR3 nucleotides are TGTGCCTGGAACATGCCAGGGGGCGAAGCTTTCTTT. This gives the protein CAWNMPGGEAFF.